This T cell receptor beta chain was identified in a study of blood T cell repertoires in COVID-19. With V trimmed by 4 bases and J by 2 bases, 2 bases remained unmatched. Germline V gives CDR1 SGHRS, CDR2 YFSETQ. The CDR3 loop spans 13 amino acids. The protocol was immunoSEQ multiplex PCR, while the TCRdb copy is restricted to in-frame clones and leaves out a portion. The table has approximately 110,000 clones, roughly 81% seen once. Concerning this clone: The same CDR3 also results from other DNA sequences found in this sample.

The clonotype was recovered from a human donor in a cohort sampled during active COVID-19. The sample was peripheral blood. The rearrangement uses TRBV5-1 and TRBJ1-2; 7 positions match TRBD1. For the CDR3, the DNA is TGCGCCAGCAGCCCGGGACAGAACTATGGCTACACCTTC. This encodes CASSPGQNYGYTF.